This T cell receptor (beta chain) came from a study of identical twins. TCRdb ran MiXCR on the 5' RACE reads and lists one entry per CDR3 protein. This table has hundreds of thousands of distinct CDR3 sequences, 6.1% appearing once. The study, taken as a whole, reports: Whereas memory repertoires showed no such difference, abundant cord blood beta clonotypes carried fewer insertions.

This clonotype was recorded at least ten times. Its cognate antigen is unknown. The germline gives CDR1 SGHTA, CDR2 FQGNSA. The CDR3 runs 14 residues. Trimming removed 3 bases from V and 4 bases from J, with 12 bases in between. The material sequenced was naive T cells sorted from blood. This chain joins TRBV7-2 and TRBJ2-5; tentatively, D is TRBD2 (6 bases). This TCR was sampled from a man aged 18 to 29 in good health. This CDR3 reads CASSFQPSAETQYF. The CDR3 DNA reads as TGTGCCAGCAGCTTTCAGCCTAGCGCAGAGACCCAGTACTTC.